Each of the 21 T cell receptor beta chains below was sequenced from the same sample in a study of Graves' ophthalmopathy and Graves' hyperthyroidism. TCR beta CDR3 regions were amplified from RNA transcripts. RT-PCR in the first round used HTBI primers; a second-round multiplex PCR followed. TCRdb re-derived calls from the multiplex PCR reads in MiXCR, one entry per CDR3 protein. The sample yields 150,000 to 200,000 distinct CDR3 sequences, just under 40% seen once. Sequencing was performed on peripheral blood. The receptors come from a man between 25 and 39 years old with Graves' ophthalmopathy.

CDR3 sequence (DNA): TGTGCCAGCAGTGAAGCGCGAGGGTTCACGGAGACCCAGTACTTC. Its translation: CASSEARGFTETQYF. This chain links TRBV2 with TRBJ2-5; a weak D match, TRBD2 (5 bases). The germline gives CDR1 SNHLY, CDR2 FYNNEI. The V end was cut by 0 bases, the J end by 5 bases, with 13 bases between. The CDR3 length is 15 residues.

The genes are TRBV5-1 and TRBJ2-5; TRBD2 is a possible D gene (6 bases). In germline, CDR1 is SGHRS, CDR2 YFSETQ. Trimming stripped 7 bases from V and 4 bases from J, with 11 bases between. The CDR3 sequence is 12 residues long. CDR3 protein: CASRGSGETQYF. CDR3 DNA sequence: TGCGCCAGCCGGGGGAGTGGAGAGACCCAGTACTTC.

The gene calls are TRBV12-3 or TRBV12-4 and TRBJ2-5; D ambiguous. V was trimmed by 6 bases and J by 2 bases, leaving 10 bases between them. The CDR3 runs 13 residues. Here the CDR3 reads CASSPDLQETQYF. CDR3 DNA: TGTGCCAGCAGCCCCGACTTACAAGAGACCCAGTACTTC.

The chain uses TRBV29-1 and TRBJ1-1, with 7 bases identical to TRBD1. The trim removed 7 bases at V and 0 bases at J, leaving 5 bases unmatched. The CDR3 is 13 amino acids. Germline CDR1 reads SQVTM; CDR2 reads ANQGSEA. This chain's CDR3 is CSAWDSLNTEAFF. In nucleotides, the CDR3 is TGCAGCGCCTGGGACAGCCTGAACACTGAAGCTTTCTTT.

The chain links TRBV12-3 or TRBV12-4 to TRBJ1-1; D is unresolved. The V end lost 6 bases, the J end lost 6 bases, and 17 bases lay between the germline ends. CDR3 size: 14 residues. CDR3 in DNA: TGTGCCAGCAGACAACAGACCTCCAGCGCTGAAGCTTTCTTT. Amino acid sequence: CASRQQTSSAEAFF.

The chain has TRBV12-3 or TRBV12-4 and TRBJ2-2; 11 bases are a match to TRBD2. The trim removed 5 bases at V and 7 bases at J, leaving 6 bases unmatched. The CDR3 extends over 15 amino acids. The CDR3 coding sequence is TGTGCCAGCAGTAACACTAGCGGGAGAGACGGGGAGCTGTTTTTT. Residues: CASSNTSGRDGELFF.

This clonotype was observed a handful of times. The CDR3 here is CASSQGGRQQETQYF. For the CDR3, the DNA is TGTGCCAGCAGCCAAGGCGGGAGGCAACAAGAGACCCAGTACTTC. The V and J genes are TRBV4-2 and TRBJ2-5; 8 nucleotides match TRBD2. The CDR3 has 15 residues. The germline gives CDR1 LGHNA, CDR2 YNFKEQ. The ends lost 1 base at V and 2 bases at J; junction bases unmatched: 3.

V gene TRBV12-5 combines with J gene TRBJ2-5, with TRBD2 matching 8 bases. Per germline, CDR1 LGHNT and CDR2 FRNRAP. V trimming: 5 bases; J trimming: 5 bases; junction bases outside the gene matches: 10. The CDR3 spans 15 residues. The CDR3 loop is CASGPTGLAHETQYF. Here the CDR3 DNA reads TGTGCTAGTGGTCCGACCGGACTAGCTCACGAGACCCAGTACTTC. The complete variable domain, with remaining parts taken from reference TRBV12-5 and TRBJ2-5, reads DARVTQTPRHKVTEMGQEVTMRCQPILGHNTVFWYRQTMMQGLELLAYFRNRAPLDDSGMPKDRFSAEMPDATLATLKIQPSEPRDSAVYFCASGPTGLAHETQYFGPGTRLLVL.

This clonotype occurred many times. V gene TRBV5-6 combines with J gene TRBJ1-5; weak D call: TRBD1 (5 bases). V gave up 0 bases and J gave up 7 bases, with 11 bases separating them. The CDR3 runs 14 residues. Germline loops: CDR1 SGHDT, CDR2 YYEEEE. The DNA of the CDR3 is TGTGCCAGCAGCTTGGGCAGGGTAGTACAGCCCCAGCATTTT. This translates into CASSLGRVVQPQHF.

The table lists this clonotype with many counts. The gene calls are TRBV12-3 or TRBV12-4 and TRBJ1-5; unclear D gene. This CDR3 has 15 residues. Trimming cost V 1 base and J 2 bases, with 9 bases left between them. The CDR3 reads CASSLGDAGNQPQHF. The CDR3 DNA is TGTGCCAGCAGTTTAGGGGATGCAGGCAATCAGCCCCAGCATTTT.

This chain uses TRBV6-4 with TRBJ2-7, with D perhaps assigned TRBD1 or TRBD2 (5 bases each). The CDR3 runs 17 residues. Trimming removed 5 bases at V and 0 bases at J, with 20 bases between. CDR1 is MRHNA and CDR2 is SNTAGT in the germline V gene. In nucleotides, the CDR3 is TGTGCCAGCAGTCACAACTCCGGGACGTTGAGCTCCTACGAGCAGTACTTC. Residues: CASSHNSGTLSSYEQYF.

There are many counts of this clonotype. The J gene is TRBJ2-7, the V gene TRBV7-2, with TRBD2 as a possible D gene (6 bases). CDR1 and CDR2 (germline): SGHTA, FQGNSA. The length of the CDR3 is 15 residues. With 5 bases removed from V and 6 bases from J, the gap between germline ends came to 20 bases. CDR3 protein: CASSPSTVEGGEQYF. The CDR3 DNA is TGTGCCAGCAGCCCTAGTACCGTTGAGGGAGGCGAGCAGTACTTC.

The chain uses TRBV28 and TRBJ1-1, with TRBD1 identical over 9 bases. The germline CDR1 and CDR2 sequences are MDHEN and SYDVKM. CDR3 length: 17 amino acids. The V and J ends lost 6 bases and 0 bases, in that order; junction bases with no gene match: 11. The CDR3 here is CASSINRGRLMNTEAFF. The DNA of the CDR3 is TGTGCCAGCAGCATTAACAGGGGGCGCTTAATGAACACTGAAGCTTTCTTT. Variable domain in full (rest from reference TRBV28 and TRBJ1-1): DVKVTQSSRYLVKRTGEKVFLECVQDMDHENMFWYRQDPGLGLRLIYFSYDVKMKEKGDIPEGYSVSREKKERFSLILESASTNQTSMYLCASSINRGRLMNTEAFFGQGTRLTVV.

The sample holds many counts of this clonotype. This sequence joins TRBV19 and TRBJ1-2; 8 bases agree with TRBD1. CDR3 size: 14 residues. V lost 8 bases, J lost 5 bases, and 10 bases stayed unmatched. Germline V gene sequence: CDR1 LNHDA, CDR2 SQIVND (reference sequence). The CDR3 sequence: CASLSGTGLYGYTF. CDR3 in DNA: TGTGCCAGTCTCTCCGGGACAGGTTTATATGGCTACACCTTC.

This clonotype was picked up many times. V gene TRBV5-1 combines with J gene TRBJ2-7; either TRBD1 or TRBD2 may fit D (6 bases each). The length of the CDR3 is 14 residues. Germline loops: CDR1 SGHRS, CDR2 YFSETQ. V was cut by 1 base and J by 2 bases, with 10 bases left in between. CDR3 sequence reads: CASSLRGAAYEQYF. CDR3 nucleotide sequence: TGCGCCAGCAGCTTGAGGGGGGCGGCCTACGAGCAGTACTTC.

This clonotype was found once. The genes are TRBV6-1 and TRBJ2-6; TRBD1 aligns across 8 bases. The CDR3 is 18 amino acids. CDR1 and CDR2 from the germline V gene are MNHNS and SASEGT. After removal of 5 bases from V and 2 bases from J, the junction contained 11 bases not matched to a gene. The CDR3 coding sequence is TGTGCCAGCAGTCCTCTCCGCAAGACAGGGGCTGGGGCCAACGTCCTGACTTTC. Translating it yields CASSPLRKTGAGANVLTF.

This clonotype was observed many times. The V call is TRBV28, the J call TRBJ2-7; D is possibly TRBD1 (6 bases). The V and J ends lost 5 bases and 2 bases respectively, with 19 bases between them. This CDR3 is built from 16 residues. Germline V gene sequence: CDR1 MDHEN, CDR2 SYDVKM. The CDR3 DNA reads TGTGCCAGCAGTCTACCCACCACAGGGTCCGCCTACGAGCAGTACTTC. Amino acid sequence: CASSLPTTGSAYEQYF.

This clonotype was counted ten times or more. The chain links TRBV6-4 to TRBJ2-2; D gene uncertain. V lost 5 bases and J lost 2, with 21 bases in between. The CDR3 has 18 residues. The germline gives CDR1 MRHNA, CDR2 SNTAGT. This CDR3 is CASSSSPGRRRNTGELFF. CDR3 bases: TGTGCCAGCAGTAGCAGCCCAGGACGAAGAAGAAACACCGGGGAGCTGTTTTTT.

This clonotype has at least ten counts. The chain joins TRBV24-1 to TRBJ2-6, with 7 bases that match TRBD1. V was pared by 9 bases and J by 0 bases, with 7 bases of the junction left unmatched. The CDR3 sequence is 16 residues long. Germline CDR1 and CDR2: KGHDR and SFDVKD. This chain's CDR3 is CATEGQSYSGANVLTF. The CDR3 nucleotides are TGTGCCACCGAGGGACAGAGTTACTCTGGGGCCAACGTCCTGACTTTC.

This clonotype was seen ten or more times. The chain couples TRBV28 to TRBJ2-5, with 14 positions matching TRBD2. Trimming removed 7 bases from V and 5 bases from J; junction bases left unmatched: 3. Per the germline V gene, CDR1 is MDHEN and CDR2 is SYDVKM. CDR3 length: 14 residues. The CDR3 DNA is TGTGCCAGCAATCGACTAGCGGGAGGGGAGACCCAGTACTTC. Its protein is CASNRLAGGETQYF.

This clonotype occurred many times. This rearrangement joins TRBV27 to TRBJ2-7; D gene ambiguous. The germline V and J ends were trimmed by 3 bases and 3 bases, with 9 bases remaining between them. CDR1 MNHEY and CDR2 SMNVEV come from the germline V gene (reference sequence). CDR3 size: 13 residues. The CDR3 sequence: CASSLASYYEQYF. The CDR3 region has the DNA TGTGCCAGCAGTTTGGCCTCTTACTACGAGCAGTACTTC.